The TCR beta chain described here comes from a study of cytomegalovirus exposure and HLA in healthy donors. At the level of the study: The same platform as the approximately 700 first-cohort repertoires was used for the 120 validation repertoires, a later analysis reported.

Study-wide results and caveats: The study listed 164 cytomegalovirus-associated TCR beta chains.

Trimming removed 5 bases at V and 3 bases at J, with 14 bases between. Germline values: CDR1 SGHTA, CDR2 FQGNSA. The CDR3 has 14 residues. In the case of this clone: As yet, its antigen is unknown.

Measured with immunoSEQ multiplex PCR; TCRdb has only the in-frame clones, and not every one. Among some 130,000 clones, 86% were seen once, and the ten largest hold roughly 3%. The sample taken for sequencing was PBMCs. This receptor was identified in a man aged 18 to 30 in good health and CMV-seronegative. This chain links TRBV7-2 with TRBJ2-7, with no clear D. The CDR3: CASSPDRSYYEQYF. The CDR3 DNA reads TGTGCCAGCAGCCCAGATCGGAGCTACTACGAGCAGTACTTC.